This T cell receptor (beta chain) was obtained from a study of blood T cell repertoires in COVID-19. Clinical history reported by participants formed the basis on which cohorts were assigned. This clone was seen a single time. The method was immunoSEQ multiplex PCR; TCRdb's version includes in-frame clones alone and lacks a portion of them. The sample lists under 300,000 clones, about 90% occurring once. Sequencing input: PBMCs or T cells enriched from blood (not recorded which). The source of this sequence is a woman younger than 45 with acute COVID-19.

The CDR3 here is CASSLGQDYNGYTF. The CDR3 DNA sequence: TGCGCCAGCAGCTTGGGGCAGGACTACAATGGCTACACCTTC. The rearrangement joins TRBV5-1 to TRBJ1-2; D is uncertain. Germline CDR1 reads SGHRS; CDR2 reads YFSETQ. This CDR3 contains 14 residues. Trimming pared 0 bases from V and 6 bases from J, leaving 12 bases between.